This TCR beta chain was identified in a study of blood T cell repertoires in COVID-19. Overall study context: From the United States, Italy and Spain came samples of acute and convalescent COVID-19. PBMCs, B-cell-depleted T cells, or T cells were the source of the cDNA or gDNA that made up the material.

Profiling relied on immunoSEQ multiplex PCR, and the TCRdb table lists in-frame clones only, not all of them. Here the sample spans roughly 400,000 clones, 88% being singletons. Participants reported their clinical history, and cohort assignment relied on those reports. The CDR3 is made up of 15 amino acids. Per germline, CDR1 WNHNN and CDR2 SYGVQD (reference sequence). J gave up 7 bases and V 5 bases, and 7 bases lay outside the gene matches. This chain uses TRBV10-1 with TRBJ2-1; 11 nucleotides agree with TRBD1. This clonotype was sampled from a young woman who had been exposed to COVID-19. Input material: PBMCs or T cells enriched from blood (not recorded which). CDR3 nucleotides: TGCGCCAGCAGTAGCCGGGACAGGGGGGCAAATGAGCAGTTCTTC. It translates to CASSSRDRGANEQFF.